This entry features one T cell receptor beta chain sequence. Its target is not known. Profiling relied on immunoSEQ multiplex PCR, and the TCRdb table lists in-frame clones only, not all of them. The data contain more than 30,000 clones, 75% to 90% of them singletons. This specimen comes from a study of T cells in narcolepsy. Study in general: Patients with NT1 or NT2 and healthy control donors were enrolled. General study results and limits: In some patient and control memory CD4+ samples, autoreactive clones were absent. Comparing one patient's CSF and blood CD4+ clonotypes highlighted HCRT- and TRIB2-specific autoreactive clonotypes. Autoreactive clonotypes reportedly recurred in blood of same and different patients, not controls.

Germline CDR1 LNHDA, CDR2 SQIVND (reference sequence). V lost 5 bases and J 5 bases, leaving 12 bases between the germline ends. This CDR3 is 13 amino acids long. Material for sequencing was memory (CD45RA-) CD4+ T cells from blood. This sequence was found in a human donor in good health. The rearrangement links TRBV19 to TRBJ2-5; either TRBD1 or TRBD2 may fit D (5 bases each). The CDR3 here is CASSVNWGETQYF. The DNA of the CDR3 is TGTGCCAGTAGTGTCAACTGGGGGGAGACCCAGTACTTC.